Listed below are T cell receptor beta chains from one sample, sequenced in a study of control samples from healthy donors and cancer patients. Method: immunoSEQ multiplex PCR; TCRdb's copy keeps in-frame clones and lacks some. The sample has some 41,000 clones, 80% to 90% seen once. Source material: PBMCs. The receptor set was obtained from a woman in her sixties or seventies with lung cancer. Each CDR3 is given with its conserved first and last residue. D genes are given only for firm matches. Clone size, where shown, is once, few, many, or a class for clones that have expanded.

D gene	clone size	CDR3 length	V gene	J gene	CDR3 DNA	CDR3 protein
TRBD2	NA	17	TRBV10-1	TRBJ2-1	TGCGCCAGCGGCGGGACTAGCGGGAGGCAGCATCACAATGAGCAGTTCTTC	CASGGTSGRQHHNEQFF
TRBD2	NA	18	TRBV28	TRBJ2-1	TGTGCCAGCAGTTTTTTGGGTAGCGGGAGGAAGTTACTGGATGAGCAGTTCTTC	CASSFLGSGRKLLDEQFF
TRBD2	NA	14	TRBV15	TRBJ2-1	TGTGCCACCAGCAGGACTAGCGGGAGGGATGAGCAGTTCTTC	CATSRTSGRDEQFF
TRBD1	NA	14	TRBV4-2	TRBJ2-7	TGTGCCAGCAGCCCTCGGGACAGCACCTACGAGCAGTACTTC	CASSPRDSTYEQYF
TRBD2	NA	13	TRBV29-1	TRBJ2-5	TGCAGCGTGGTCCGGCGGGAGATGAAGACCCAGTACTTC	CSVVRREMKTQYF
TRBD1	NA	15	TRBV24-1	TRBJ2-3	TGTGCCACCAGTGGCCGGGACAGGGTCGGGGATACGCAGTATTTT	CATSGRDRVGDTQYF
NA	NA	12	TRBV12-3/TRBV12-4	TRBJ2-1	TGTGCCAGCAGTGCGTCGGGAAATGAGCAGTTCTTC	CASSASGNEQFF
TRBD2	once	16	TRBV4-1	TRBJ2-1	TGCGCCAGCAGCCGCTCTAGCGGAAACACCTACAATGAGCAGTTCTTC	CASSRSSGNTYNEQFF
NA	NA	15	TRBV7-2	TRBJ1-2	TGTGCCAGCAGCTTCGGGGCAGGGGAAGGATATGGCTACACCTTC	CASSFGAGEGYGYTF
TRBD2	NA	15	TRBV5-1	TRBJ2-7	TGCGCCAGCTTTCTGACTAGCGGGAGCTCCTACGAGCAGTACTTC	CASFLTSGSSYEQYF
NA	NA	13	TRBV28	TRBJ2-7	TGTGCCAGCAGGCCGGGACCATCCTACGAGCAGTACTTC	CASRPGPSYEQYF
NA	few	13	TRBV5-1	TRBJ2-1	TGCGCCAGCAGCTTAATCCCGGGCAATGAGCAGTTCTTC	CASSLIPGNEQFF
NA	once	13	TRBV29-1	TRBJ2-7	TGCAGCACCCTCAGAGCAGGGTCCTACGAGCAGTACTTC	CSTLRAGSYEQYF
NA	NA	15	TRBV5-6	TRBJ1-6	TGTGCCAGCAGCCTAAATCCCCTCCATAATTCACCCCTCCACTTT	CASSLNPLHNSPLHF
NA	NA	15	TRBV7-2	TRBJ2-7	TGTGCCAGCAGCTTAATCGGGGGAGAGGTACGGGAGCAGTACTTC	CASSLIGGEVREQYF
TRBD2	NA	15	TRBV6-5	TRBJ2-3	TGTGCCAGCAGGCGGACTAGCGGGAGGACAGATACGCAGTATTTT	CASRRTSGRTDTQYF
TRBD2	NA	16	TRBV5-4	TRBJ2-1	TGTGCCAGCAGCGTCCCCTTGGGGACTAGTAGGGATGAGCAGTTCTTC	CASSVPLGTSRDEQFF
NA	NA	13	TRBV2	TRBJ1-2	TGTGCCAGCAGGGCCGGACCGGGCTATGGCTACACCTTC	CASRAGPGYGYTF
NA	NA	14	TRBV9	TRBJ1-6	TGTGCCAGCAGTGACAGGACATATAATTCACCCCTCCACTTT	CASSDRTYNSPLHF
NA	NA	12	TRBV4-1	TRBJ1-2	TGCGCCAGCAGCCAAGGCCTCCGGGGCTACACCTTC	CASSQGLRGYTF
NA	NA	14	TRBV14	TRBJ2-3	TGTGCCAGCAGGAAGCTTACTAGCACAGATACGCAGTATTTT	CASRKLTSTDTQYF
NA	NA	13	TRBV9	TRBJ1-1	TGTGCCAGCAGCGTACGGATGAACACTGAAGCTTTCTTT	CASSVRMNTEAFF
TRBD2	once	18	TRBV18	TRBJ2-3	TGTGCCAGCTCATTTGGAAGGGGGGAGCGGGAGAATGAAGATACGCAGTATTTT	CASSFGRGERENEDTQYF
NA	NA	16	TRBV18	TRBJ2-2	TGTGCCAGCTCACCAAGTTTAGTACAGGAGGCCGGGGAGCTGTTTTTT	CASSPSLVQEAGELFF
NA	NA	16	TRBV7-9	TRBJ2-3	TGTGCCAGCAGCTTAGGGTCCGGAGTCATGATCGATACGCAGTATTTT	CASSLGSGVMIDTQYF
NA	NA	13	TRBV5-1	TRBJ1-2	TGCGCCAGCAGATACCAGGATTTCTATGGCTACACCTTC	CASRYQDFYGYTF
NA	NA	14	TRBV7-6	TRBJ2-1	TGTGCCAGCACCTTAGAGACTAGTTCGAATGAGCAGTTCTTC	CASTLETSSNEQFF
NA	NA	13	TRBV12-3/TRBV12-4	TRBJ1-1	TGTGCCAGCAGTTTTGACGGGAACACTGAAGCTTTCTTT	CASSFDGNTEAFF
NA	NA	12	TRBV24-1	TRBJ2-1	TGTGCCACCAGTGATTCTCACAATGAGCAGTTCTTC	CATSDSHNEQFF
NA	NA	13	TRBV11-2	TRBJ1-2	TGTGCCAGCAGCGGCGTGGGGATTTATGGCTACACCTTC	CASSGVGIYGYTF
NA	NA	13	TRBV28	TRBJ1-2	TGTGCCGTGCTGGGGGGCGCGGACTATGGCTACACCTTC	CAVLGGADYGYTF
NA	NA	15	TRBV5-5	TRBJ1-6	TGTGCCAGCAGCTTGGTGGGACTTGCGAATTCACCCCTCCACTTT	CASSLVGLANSPLHF
NA	NA	16	TRBV4-2	TRBJ1-1	TGTGCCAGCAGTCAAGACTCGCTTGGGCGGAACACTGAAGCTTTCTTT	CASSQDSLGRNTEAFF
NA	NA	13	TRBV5-4	TRBJ2-1	TGTGCCCCCGGCGACCTAGGGACCAATGAGCAGTTCTTC	CAPGDLGTNEQFF
TRBD1	NA	16	TRBV4-1	TRBJ2-7	TGCGCCAGCAGCCAGACTGCGACAGGGGCTGTAGACGAGCAGTACTTC	CASSQTATGAVDEQYF
NA	NA	13	TRBV27	TRBJ2-5	TGTGCCAGCAGTTCGGGAGTTTTGGAGACCCAGTACTTC	CASSSGVLETQYF